This TCR beta chain was documented in a study of blood T cell repertoires in COVID-19. The authors' processing: Amplifying reference gene primers gave estimates of nucleated cell counts. Libraries were prepared by immunoSEQ multiplex PCR; TCRdb keeps only in-frame clonotypes and omits some of them. V, J and clone size are those of that table, while D and trimming were read from the DNA. The sample yields 100,000 or so clones, 85% to 90% seen once. Germline V gene data show CDR1 as GTSNPN and CDR2 as SVGIG (reference sequence). The CDR3 has 11 amino acids. The sequenced sample was peripheral blood. The receptor comes from a human donor in a cohort sampled during active COVID-19. The J gene is TRBJ2-3, the V gene TRBV30; 10 bases fit TRBD1. The CDR3 DNA sequence: TGTGCGGCGGACAGGGGGGATACGCAGTATTTT. Translation gives CAADRGDTQYF.